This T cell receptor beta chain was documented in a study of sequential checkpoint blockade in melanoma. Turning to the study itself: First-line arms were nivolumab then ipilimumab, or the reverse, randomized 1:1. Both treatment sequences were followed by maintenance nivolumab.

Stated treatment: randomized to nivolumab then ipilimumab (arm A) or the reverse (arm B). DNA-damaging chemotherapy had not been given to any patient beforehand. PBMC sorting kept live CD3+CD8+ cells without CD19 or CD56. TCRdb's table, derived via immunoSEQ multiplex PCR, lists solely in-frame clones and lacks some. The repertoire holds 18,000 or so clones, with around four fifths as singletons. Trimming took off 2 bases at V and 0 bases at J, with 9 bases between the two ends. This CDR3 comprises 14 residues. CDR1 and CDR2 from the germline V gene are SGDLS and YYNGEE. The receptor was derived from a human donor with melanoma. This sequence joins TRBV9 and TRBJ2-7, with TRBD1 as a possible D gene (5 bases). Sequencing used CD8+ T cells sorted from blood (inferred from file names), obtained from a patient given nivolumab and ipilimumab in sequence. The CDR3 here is CASSVGANSYEQYF. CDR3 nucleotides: TGTGCCAGCAGCGTTGGGGCGAACTCCTACGAGCAGTACTTC.